The clone carrying this TCR beta chain came up once. The sample originates from a study of blood T cell repertoires in COVID-19. In the authors' methods: Reference gene primer amplification gave estimated nucleated cell counts. Assay used: immunoSEQ multiplex PCR; TCRdb lists only in-frame clones, some missing. Clonal size and the V and J genes are those of that table, whereas D and trimming came from the DNA. The sample holds about 210,000 clones, less than 90% seen once. This TCR was sampled from a man in his forties with acute or convalescent COVID-19. Specimen: peripheral blood.

The CDR3, as DNA: TGTGCCAGTAGTTCCTATGGGGCCAGCCGCTCCTACGAGCAGTACTTC. It specifies CASSSYGASRSYEQYF. V gene TRBV19 combines with J gene TRBJ2-7; D might be TRBD1 (5 bases). Trimming shortened V by 5 bases and J by 0 bases, and 17 bases separated the two germline ends. The V gene's germline CDR1 is LNHDA and CDR2 SQIVND (reference sequence). There are 16 residues in the CDR3.